This TCR beta chain was identified in a study of T-cell memory formation after mild COVID-19. Study results and limitations: Later expanders leaned toward CD4+, whereas clones contracting from day 15 to 85 were balanced CD4/CD8. Chiefly within CM and EM were the contracting CD4+ clones; CD8+ ones were within EMRA. Cross-reactive memory apparently joined, as some responding clones appeared in pre-infection memory.

Remarks on this clonotype: The antigen is undetermined.

V dropped 4 bases and J dropped 3 bases, with 16 bases sitting between them. CDR1 and CDR2 (germline): SGHRS, YFSETQ. This CDR3 is 15 amino acids long. 5'RACE primed at constant segments yielded TCR alpha and TCR beta cDNA libraries bearing sample barcodes and UMIs. TCRdb reanalysed the 5' RACE reads using MiXCR and keeps one entry per CDR3 protein. The sample lists 350,000 or so distinct CDR3 sequences; over 20% were seen once. Source material: PBMCs or a T cell subset sorted from them (not recorded which). This TCR was recovered from an adult woman who had mild COVID-19 (a few samples of this study predate the infection). Cell type and time point are not known. The rearrangement uses TRBV5-1 and TRBJ1-1; D perhaps matches TRBD1 (5 bases). CDR3 protein: CASSPGGGRDTEAFF. In DNA, the CDR3 is TGCGCCAGCAGCCCGGGTGGGGGAAGGGACACTGAAGCTTTCTTT.